This passage covers 20 T cell receptor beta chains from one sample sequenced in a study of blood T cell repertoires in COVID-19. The table came from immunoSEQ multiplex PCR; TCRdb's copy has only in-frame clones and leaves some out. The repertoire holds fewer than 250,000 clones, with 80% to 90% as singletons. Sequencing was done on a sample of peripheral blood. These receptor sequences come from a man in his forties with acute or convalescent COVID-19.

This clone was counted only a few times. This chain links TRBV28 with TRBJ1-1; 9 bases are a match to TRBD1. The germline CDR1 and CDR2 sequences are MDHEN and SYDVKM. This CDR3 has 17 residues. Unmatched junction bases numbered 15, after V lost 9 bases and J lost 1 base. CDR3 bases: TGTGCCAGTCCACCAAGGGGGACAGGGTCAGGGAACACTGAAGCTTTCTTT. This encodes CASPPRGTGSGNTEAFF.

The J gene is TRBJ1-1, the V gene TRBV5-8; 7 positions match TRBD1. The CDR3 totals 15 residues. The germline CDR1 and CDR2 sequences are SGHTS and YDEGEE. V was clipped by 3 bases and J by 0 bases; unmatched bases: 5. CDR3 protein: CASSYYRGLNTEAFF. CDR3 DNA: TGTGCCAGCAGCTATTACAGGGGACTGAACACTGAAGCTTTCTTT.

The V call is TRBV6-5, the J call TRBJ2-7; 10 nucleotides line up with TRBD2. The CDR3 has 15 residues. Germline loops: CDR1 MNHEY, CDR2 SVGAGI. Trimming cost V 5 bases and J 4 bases; bases outside gene matches: 8. The CDR3 is CASSPISGRGYEQYF. DNA for the CDR3: TGTGCCAGCAGTCCAATAAGCGGGAGGGGGTACGAGCAGTACTTC.

The chain joins TRBV19 to TRBJ2-5, with D possibly TRBD1 on 6 matching bases. The CDR3 sequence is 16 residues long. Germline values: CDR1 LNHDA, CDR2 SQIVND (reference sequence). V lost 5 bases, J lost 1 base, and 17 bases lay in between. CDR3: CASSFRGRGGQETQYF. The DNA for the CDR3 is TGTGCCAGTAGTTTCAGGGGCCGAGGGGGCCAAGAGACCCAGTACTTC.

The chain joins TRBV4-3 to TRBJ2-4; D might be TRBD2 (5 bases). CDR1 and CDR2 from the germline V gene are LGHNA and YSLEER. The CDR3 covers 19 residues. Trimming left V 0 bases short and J 1 base short, with 19 bases between. Here the CDR3 DNA reads TGCGCCAGCAGCCAAGAAACGGGGTCCGTCAGCTCGGCCAAAAACATTCAGTACTTC. Encoded protein: CASSQETGSVSSAKNIQYF.

The count of this clone is one. Different DNA sequences within this sample yield the same CDR3. The genes are TRBV12-3 or TRBV12-4 and TRBJ1-1; no reliable D call. The CDR3 sequence is 13 residues long. Trimming left V 3 bases short and J 2 bases short, with 7 bases between. As DNA, the CDR3 is TGTGCCAGCAGTTTCCCCGGTAACACTGAAGCTTTCTTT. Amino acid sequence: CASSFPGNTEAFF.

V and J are TRBV9 and TRBJ2-2, with D perhaps matching TRBD2 (5 bases). Germline loops: CDR1 SGDLS, CDR2 YYNGEE. Trimming took 4 bases from V and 2 from J, leaving 15 bases between them. This CDR3 region has 16 residues. CDR3 bases: TGTGCCAGCAGCTTGAGAGACGGACTCAACACCGGGGAGCTGTTTTTT. Translating gives CASSLRDGLNTGELFF.

The J gene is TRBJ2-3, the V gene TRBV5-6, with D hard to call. Germline loops: CDR1 SGHDT, CDR2 YYEEEE. V lost 4 bases and J lost 6, with 9 bases in between. CDR3 length equals 12 residues. The CDR3 DNA is TGTGCCAGCAGCCCTTTATCGGATACGCAGTATTTT. This sequence encodes CASSPLSDTQYF.

This clone was recorded once. The genes are TRBV6-1 and TRBJ1-5, with D perhaps matching TRBD1 (5 bases). This CDR3 is built from 18 residues. CDR1 MNHNS and CDR2 SASEGT come from the germline V gene. V lost 0 bases to trimming and J lost 1 base, with 16 bases between them. CDR3 sequence reads: CASSEAGVWGVSNQPQHF. The CDR3 DNA follows: TGTGCCAGCAGTGAAGCGGGCGTGTGGGGGGTAAGCAATCAGCCCCAGCATTTT.

The table lists this clone with many counts. V usage is TRBV25-1 and J usage is TRBJ1-4; D possibly corresponds to TRBD1 (5 bases). V dropped 3 bases and J dropped 0 bases, with 11 bases sitting between them. The germline V gene has CDR1 MGHDK and CDR2 SYGVNS. This CDR3 spans 16 amino acids. The CDR3 DNA reads TGTGCCAGCAGTGAGGGCAGGGCTTCAACTAATGAAAAACTGTTTTTT. Protein product: CASSEGRASTNEKLFF.

This chain connects TRBV6-1 to TRBJ1-2; 8 bases are a match to TRBD1. The V gene end was trimmed by 3 bases and the J gene end by 2 bases; junction bases not matched to a gene: 2. The CDR3 extends over 14 amino acids. Germline V lookup: CDR1 MNHNS, CDR2 SASEGT. The CDR3 region is CASSDRGRNYGYTF. The CDR3 bases are TGTGCCAGCAGTGACAGGGGGCGGAACTATGGCTACACCTTC.

The V and J genes are TRBV5-4 and TRBJ2-7, with 8 bases identical to TRBD2. The germline gives CDR1 SGHNT, CDR2 YYREEE (reference sequence). V was pared by 0 bases and J by 4 bases, with 9 bases of the junction left unmatched. The CDR3 loop spans 16 amino acids. CDR3 amino acids: CASSLGAGVTGYEQYF. As DNA, the CDR3 is TGTGCCAGCAGCTTGGGAGCGGGGGTTACGGGGTACGAGCAGTACTTC.

Here the CDR3 DNA reads TGCGCCAGCAGCCAAGAGGGACAGGGATGGGCTGAAGCTTTCTTT. It specifies CASSQEGQGWAEAFF. The chain couples TRBV4-1 to TRBJ1-1; the match to TRBD1 covers 9 bases. The CDR3 runs 15 residues. J was trimmed by 6 bases and V by 0 bases; bases with no gene match: 5. The germline V gene encodes CDR1 MGHRA and CDR2 YSYEKL.

The J gene is TRBJ1-1, the V gene TRBV29-1; 10 nucleotides align to TRBD1. The germline V gene encodes CDR1 SQVTM and CDR2 ANQGSEA. This CDR3 contains 13 residues. Trimming cost V 6 bases and J 1 base; bases outside gene matches: 2. The CDR3, as DNA: TGCAGCGTAAGGACAGGGGGGAACACTGAAGCTTTCTTT. Residues: CSVRTGGNTEAFF.

The genes are TRBV25-1 and TRBJ1-6; D gene uncertain. The germline V gene has CDR1 MGHDK and CDR2 SYGVNS. The CDR3 has 12 residues. V lost 4 bases to trimming and J lost 10 bases, with 8 bases between them. In nucleotides, the CDR3 is TGTGCCAGCAGTGCGACATGGTCACCCCTCCACTTT. It encodes CASSATWSPLHF.

The V gene is TRBV5-4, the J gene TRBJ2-2; D may be TRBD1 (7 bases). The germline V gene encodes CDR1 SGHNT and CDR2 YYREEE (reference sequence). The CDR3 consists of 18 residues. The V gene lost 3 bases and the J gene lost 1 base, with 19 bases spanning the gap. CDR3 coding DNA: TGTGCCAGCAGCTATAAACAGGGGACTCACCTGAACACCGGGGAGCTGTTTTTT. Protein: CASSYKQGTHLNTGELFF.

J is TRBJ1-2 and V is TRBV18; 8 bases fit TRBD1. Trimming at V came to 1 base and at J to 8 bases, leaving 9 bases not matched to a gene. The V gene's germline CDR1 is KGHSH and CDR2 LQKENI. This CDR3 contains 15 residues. Here the CDR3 reads CASSPLDRGEGGYTF. The CDR3 DNA follows: TGTGCCAGCTCACCACTCGACAGGGGAGAGGGAGGCTACACCTTC.

The V gene is TRBV27, the J gene TRBJ2-7; possibly TRBD2 for D (5 bases). The CDR3 totals 12 residues. CDR1 is MNHEY and CDR2 is SMNVEV in the germline V gene (reference sequence). V lost 0 bases to trimming and J lost 5 bases, with 5 bases between them. The CDR3 sequence: CASSLSRDEQYF. Written as DNA, the CDR3 is TGTGCCAGCAGTTTATCGAGGGACGAGCAGTACTTC.

CDR3 DNA sequence: TGTGCCAGCAGTTACCTATTCCAGGGGGCAGAAGATACGCAGTATTTT. Translating it yields CASSYLFQGAEDTQYF. The chain has TRBV6-6 and TRBJ2-3, with 8 bases matching TRBD1. This CDR3 contains 16 residues. V gave up 2 bases and J gave up 5 bases; unmatched junction bases: 9. Germline V gene sequence: CDR1 MNHNY, CDR2 SVGAGI (reference sequence).

This sequence joins TRBV6-5 and TRBJ2-1; perhaps TRBD1 as D (5 bases). Looked up from germline, CDR1 is MNHEY and CDR2 is SVGAGI. The V and J ends lost 4 bases and 7 bases respectively, with 20 bases between them. This CDR3 has 16 residues. The chain's CDR3 is CASSSQSGAGVNEQFF. The CDR3 DNA is TGTGCCAGCAGTTCCCAGAGTGGGGCCGGCGTTAATGAGCAGTTCTTC.